Listed here are 24 T cell receptor beta chains from one sample, sequenced in a study of T cells after yellow fever vaccination. Using its own MiXCR run on the 5' RACE reads, TCRdb lists one record per CDR3 protein. The table shows around 46,000 distinct CDR3 sequences, with about 7.9% occurring only once. The sample was CD8+ T cells sorted from PBMCs, taken less than 16 days after the first yellow fever vaccination. The receptors were sampled from a man aged 18 to 30 who received the YFV17D yellow fever vaccine.

This clonotype was observed many times. The chain employs TRBV27 and TRBJ2-7; 9 nucleotides agree with TRBD1. Germline lookup yields CDR1 MNHEY and CDR2 SMNVEV (reference sequence). The CDR3 runs to 14 residues. Trimming at V came to 5 bases and at J to 6 bases, leaving 8 bases not matched to a gene. The CDR3 region is CASSAPGTGSEQYF. The CDR3 DNA follows: TGTGCCAGCAGTGCCCCCGGGACAGGGTCCGAGCAGTACTTC.

V and J are TRBV7-9 and TRBJ1-6, with unresolved D. V gave up 3 bases and J gave up 3 bases, with 15 bases separating them. The CDR3 is 17 amino acids. Germline CDR1 is SEHNR and CDR2 is FQNEAQ (reference sequence). The CDR3 loop is CASSLTGLGIYNSPLHF. As DNA, the CDR3 is TGTGCCAGCAGCTTGACCGGACTCGGTATCTATAATTCACCCCTCCACTTT.

This clonotype has a count of ten or more. The J gene is TRBJ2-3, the V gene TRBV10-3; 7 positions match TRBD2. CDR3 length equals 15 residues. Germline V lookup: CDR1 ENHRY, CDR2 SYGVKD. Trimming cost V 3 bases and J 11 bases; bases outside gene matches: 14. CDR3 DNA sequence: TGTGCCATCAGTGACGGCGGGGGAGTCCGGGGCAGGCAGTATTTT. The encoded protein is CAISDGGGVRGRQYF.

This clonotype was picked up many times. The gene calls are TRBV12-3 or TRBV12-4 and TRBJ1-5, with a weak D call TRBD1 (5 bases). Trimming shortened V by 1 base and J by 4 bases, and 8 bases separated the two germline ends. The CDR3 runs 14 residues. The CDR3 is CASSLEGANQPQHF. The CDR3 DNA follows: TGTGCCAGCAGTTTAGAAGGGGCGAATCAGCCCCAGCATTTT.

There are many counts of this clonotype. The CDR3 DNA reads as TGTGCCAGCAGCCCCGGGAGGGTCCAAGAGACCCAGTACTTC. This encodes CASSPGRVQETQYF. This chain uses TRBV6-5 with TRBJ2-5; 8 nucleotides match TRBD2. The CDR3 has 14 residues. Trimming at V came to 6 bases and at J to 1 base, leaving 4 bases not matched to a gene. Germline CDR1 reads MNHEY; CDR2 reads SVGAGI.

This clonotype was found many times. The chain joins TRBV12-3 or TRBV12-4 to TRBJ2-5; 7 bases map to TRBD1. J gave up 1 base and V 1 base, and 0 bases lay outside the gene matches. This CDR3 is 14 amino acids long. CDR3 protein: CASSLEGAQETQYF. Written as DNA, the CDR3 is TGTGCCAGCAGTTTAGAGGGGGCCCAAGAGACCCAGTACTTC.

This clonotype was counted many times. This chain joins TRBV7-6 and TRBJ2-7; D unclear. The CDR3 is made up of 15 amino acids. Germline loops: CDR1 SGHVS, CDR2 FNYEAQ. Between the trimmed V and J ends, which lost 3 bases and 3 bases, there was a span of 15 bases. CDR3 residues: CASSFKDTNLYEQYF. In DNA form, the CDR3 reads TGTGCCAGCAGCTTTAAAGACACCAACCTCTACGAGCAGTACTTC.

At least ten counts were recorded for this clonotype. The CDR3 is CASSPRVGGYTF. The DNA of the CDR3 is TGTGCCAGCAGTCCACGAGTGGGGGGCTACACCTTC. The rearrangement uses TRBV12-3 or TRBV12-4 and TRBJ1-2, with D hard to call. V lost 5 bases, J lost 8 bases, and 12 bases lay in between. This CDR3 has 12 residues.

A word on this clonotype: This could be a read error, since a much larger clone is one nucleotide away. The chain recombines TRBV6-2 or TRBV6-3 with TRBJ2-1; the D is unclear. Deletions cut 7 bases from V and 4 bases from J, with 11 bases between. This CDR3 region has 13 residues. Per germline, CDR1 MNHEY and CDR2 SVGEGT. The CDR3 DNA sequence: TGTGCCAGCACCCTGACAAGGTACAATGAGCAGTTCTTC. Translation gives CASTLTRYNEQFF.

This clonotype appeared many times. V usage is TRBV27 and J usage is TRBJ2-1; D might be TRBD1 (6 bases). The germline V gene has CDR1 MNHEY and CDR2 SMNVEV (reference sequence). This CDR3 has 14 residues. With 6 bases removed from V and 8 bases from J, the gap between germline ends came to 17 bases. The chain's CDR3 is CASRGALGWDEQFF. The CDR3 nucleotides are TGTGCCAGCAGGGGGGCCTTAGGTTGGGATGAGCAGTTCTTC.

This clonotype was seen ten or more times. This chain uses TRBV20-1 with TRBJ2-5, with D perhaps assigned TRBD1 or TRBD2 (5 bases each). The V gene's germline CDR1 is DFQATT and CDR2 SNEGSKA (reference sequence). Trimming took 6 bases from V and 5 from J, leaving 19 bases between them. CDR3 length equals 14 residues. The CDR3 reads CSARPGAPAETQYF. CDR3 in DNA: TGCAGTGCGCGGCCCGGGGCCCCGGCGGAGACCCAGTACTTC.

This clonotype was seen repeatedly, ten times or more. The CDR3 DNA sequence: TGCAGCGTTCTACCACTAGGGCAGTTTTCCTACAATGAGCAGTTCTTC. This codes for CSVLPLGQFSYNEQFF. The chain employs TRBV29-1 and TRBJ2-1; tentative D call: TRBD2 (5 bases). Per the germline V gene, CDR1 is SQVTM and CDR2 is ANQGSEA. The CDR3 extends over 16 amino acids. The ends were cut back, 5 bases at V and 1 base at J, with 18 bases in the middle.

In this sample, this clonotype turned up many times. The rearrangement uses TRBV29-1 and TRBJ2-1; 7 bases are shared with TRBD2. CDR3 size: 16 residues. Germline V lookup: CDR1 SQVTM, CDR2 ANQGSEA. V was pared by 0 bases and J by 3 bases, with 8 bases of the junction left unmatched. Here the CDR3 reads CSVEDVSGVLYNEQFF. The CDR3 DNA follows: TGCAGCGTTGAAGACGTAAGCGGGGTACTCTACAATGAGCAGTTCTTC.

This clonotype was detected ten times or more. The chain combines TRBV4-3 with TRBJ1-2; D unresolved. V gave up 0 bases and J gave up 4 bases, with 12 bases separating them. The CDR3 covers 15 residues. Germline V gene data show CDR1 as LGHNA and CDR2 as YSLEER. The CDR3 sequence is CASSQDSPGSYGYTF. CDR3 nucleotide sequence: TGCGCCAGCAGCCAAGATTCTCCGGGGAGCTATGGCTACACCTTC.

In this sample, this clonotype turned up many times. The chain carries TRBV18 and TRBJ2-1; possible D gene TRBD1, 6 bases. This CDR3 has 14 residues. V gave up 6 bases and J gave up 8 bases, with 17 bases separating them. Germline CDR1 KGHSH, CDR2 LQKENI. The CDR3, as DNA: TGTGCCAGCTCCTCGATAGGGGGACGCGATGAGCAGTTCTTC. Translated: CASSSIGGRDEQFF.

This clonotype was recorded many times. This sequence joins TRBV4-2 and TRBJ1-2, with a weak D call TRBD1 (5 bases). Between the trimmed V and J ends, which lost 1 base and 6 bases, there was a span of 12 bases. This CDR3 spans 14 amino acids. Germline-derived CDR1 and CDR2 are LGHNA and YNFKEQ. The CDR3: CASSQVSEGDGYTF. The CDR3 DNA reads TGTGCCAGCAGCCAAGTTTCGGAAGGGGATGGCTACACCTTC.

This clonotype was counted at least ten times. This chain uses TRBV7-2 with TRBJ2-1; possibly TRBD1 or TRBD2 for D (6 bases each). The CDR3 totals 15 residues. The germline gives CDR1 SGHTA, CDR2 FQGNSA. V shed 1 base and J shed 6 bases, with 13 bases lying between them. In DNA form, the CDR3 reads TGTGCCAGCAGCTTAGTGTCGGGGGCGCTCAATGAGCAGTTCTTC. Protein: CASSLVSGALNEQFF.

There are many counts of this clonotype. This rearrangement joins TRBV7-9 to TRBJ2-2, with D unresolved. The germline CDR1 and CDR2 sequences are SEHNR and FQNEAQ (reference sequence). The V and J ends lost 1 base and 6 bases respectively, with 6 bases between them. This CDR3 comprises 13 residues. The CDR3 reads CASSLVDAGELFF. In nucleotides, the CDR3 is TGTGCCAGCAGCTTAGTTGATGCCGGGGAGCTGTTTTTT.

Of note for this clonotype: Given a much more abundant clone one base away, this may be a read error. The genes are TRBV7-2 and TRBJ2-1, with a weak D call TRBD2 (5 bases). Trimming removed 3 bases from V and 9 bases from J, with 21 bases in between. Germline lookup yields CDR1 SGHTA and CDR2 FQGNSA. This CDR3 contains 16 residues. The CDR3 is CASSFRPLGELSEQFF. The CDR3 DNA follows: TGTGCCAGCAGCTTCCGCCCCCTCGGGGAATTAAGTGAGCAGTTCTTC.

In this sample, this clonotype turned up many times. The rearrangement uses TRBV7-8 and TRBJ1-2, with TRBD1 as a possible D gene (6 bases). The germline gives CDR1 SGHVS, CDR2 FQNEAQ. The CDR3 runs 14 residues. V shed 1 base and J shed 1 base, with 7 bases lying between them. In DNA form, the CDR3 reads TGTGCCAGCAGCTTAGGGACAGATAACTATGGCTACACCTTC. This codes for CASSLGTDNYGYTF.

The chain couples TRBV7-8 to TRBJ1-5; tentative D call: TRBD1 (6 bases). This CDR3 region has 16 residues. Germline V gene data show CDR1 as SGHVS and CDR2 as FQNEAQ. V was clipped by 7 bases and J by 4 bases, with 20 bases between them. CDR3 residues: CASTLLSGATNQPQHF. For the CDR3, the DNA is TGTGCCAGCACCCTCTTATCAGGGGCGACAAATCAGCCCCAGCATTTT.

To note about this clonotype: A much larger clone is a single base away; this may be a read error. This sequence joins TRBV6-1 and TRBJ2-1; TRBD2 agrees at 11 bases. The CDR3 sequence is 15 residues long. With 6 bases clipped from V and 2 bases from J, the junction kept 3 bases outside the gene matches. Germline lookup yields CDR1 MNHNS and CDR2 SASEGT. The CDR3 region is CASRQTSGAYNEQFF. The CDR3 DNA reads TGTGCCAGCAGACAGACTAGCGGGGCCTACAATGAGCAGTTCTTC.

The sample holds one count of this clonotype. A read error may be the cause here, since a much bigger clone is one base away. J is TRBJ1-2 and V is TRBV6-2 or TRBV6-3, with D unresolved. The CDR3 consists of 15 residues. Germline CDR1 is MNHEY and CDR2 is SVGEGT. The DNA of the CDR3 is TGTGTCAGCAGTTACCGAATCCGGAGGCACTATGGCTACACCTTC. Protein: CVSSYRIRRHYGYTF.

This clonotype was counted ten times or more. The chain couples TRBV15 to TRBJ2-3; TRBD2 might be the D (5 bases). Trimming pared 0 bases from V and 2 bases from J, leaving 12 bases between. There are 16 residues in the CDR3. Germline-derived CDR1 and CDR2 are LNHNV and YYDKDF (reference sequence). In nucleotides, the CDR3 is TGTGCCACCAGCAGAGATGAAGGGAGAGTCACAGATACGCAGTATTTT. Amino acids: CATSRDEGRVTDTQYF.